The rows below give T cell receptor beta chains drawn from one sample of a study of cytomegalovirus exposure and HLA in healthy donors. The data were produced by immunoSEQ multiplex PCR, yet TCRdb's version contains in-frame clones alone and is incomplete. The data contain about 200,000 clones, roughly 80% of them seen just once; the ten biggest clones take up around 6.3%. Specimen: PBMCs. The receptor set was obtained from a woman aged 45-65 years in good health and CMV-seropositive. The CDR3 runs from the conserved cysteine through the conserved F or W. A D gene is named only where the DNA matches it firmly. Some rows have no size entry. The others give once, few or many, or a class for an expanded clone.

TRBV6-4	-	-	TRBJ2-3	CASSDSGGPTDTQYF	TGTGCCAGCAGTGACTCGGGGGGGCCTACAGATACGCAGTATTTT
TRBV7-8	-	TRBD2	TRBJ2-2	CASSLQGRGLAGATGELFF	TGTGCCAGCAGCTTACAGGGGAGGGGACTAGCGGGTGCCACCGGGGAGCTGTTTTTT
TRBV5-1	-	TRBD1	TRBJ2-4	CASSVGGQGGDSQYF	TGCGCCAGCAGCGTCGGGGGACAGGGGGGGGACAGTCAGTACTTC
TRBV18	-	-	TRBJ1-2	CASSKERESVGYTF	TGTGCCAGCTCAAAGGAGCGGGAGTCCGTTGGCTACACCTTC
TRBV4-3	few	-	TRBJ1-1	CASSQEGGVPEAFF	TGCGCCAGCAGCCAAGAGGGCGGGGTCCCTGAAGCTTTCTTT
TRBV7-8	-	TRBD1	TRBJ1-1	CASSLVGTGVTEAFF	TGTGCCAGCAGCTTAGTAGGGACAGGGGTCACTGAAGCTTTCTTT
TRBV15	few	-	TRBJ1-1	CATSRESGSTEAFF	TGTGCCACCAGCAGAGAATCGGGGAGCACTGAAGCTTTCTTT
TRBV4-3	-	TRBD1	TRBJ1-1	CASSKGQGGEAFF	TGCGCCAGCAGCAAAGGACAGGGCGGTGAAGCTTTCTTT
TRBV18	-	TRBD1	TRBJ2-3	CASSATGPSDTQYF	TGTGCCAGCTCGGCGACAGGGCCCTCAGATACGCAGTATTTT
TRBV5-1	-	-	TRBJ1-1	CASTRGAGDTEAFF	TGCGCCAGCACCCGAGGGGCGGGGGACACTGAAGCTTTCTTT
TRBV10-1	-	TRBD2	TRBJ2-7	CASSAGLAGGHEQYF	TGCGCCAGCAGCGCCGGACTAGCGGGAGGACACGAGCAGTACTTC
TRBV7-2	-	-	TRBJ2-3	CASSSRRGVADTQYF	TGTGCCAGCAGCTCAAGGAGGGGAGTGGCAGATACGCAGTATTTT
TRBV6-1	-	-	TRBJ1-6	CATYPDWSYSPLHF	TGTGCCACTTATCCGGACTGGTCTTATTCACCCCTCCACTTT
TRBV2	few	TRBD1	TRBJ1-5	CASRQGLSNQPQHF	TGTGCCAGCCGACAGGGGCTAAGCAATCAGCCCCAGCATTTT
TRBV28	-	-	TRBJ1-5	CASSTNGVMGNQPQHF	TGTGCCAGCAGTACGAATGGAGTCATGGGCAATCAGCCCCAGCATTTT
TRBV2	-	-	TRBJ2-1	CASRAKAAVYNEQFF	TGTGCCAGCAGGGCTAAGGCGGCGGTATACAATGAGCAGTTCTTC
TRBV27	few	-	TRBJ1-1	CASTQLTPGNTEAFF	TGTGCCAGCACCCAATTAACACCGGGGAACACTGAAGCTTTCTTT
TRBV6-1	-	TRBD2	TRBJ2-4	CASSQAGGNIQYF	TGTGCCAGCAGCCAAGCGGGGGGCAACATTCAGTACTTC
TRBV5-1	-	TRBD1	TRBJ2-4	CASSFGTGLAKNSQYF	TGCGCCAGCAGCTTCGGGACAGGGTTAGCCAAAAACAGTCAGTACTTC
TRBV30	few	TRBD2	TRBJ2-7	CAWSRLAGEYEQYF	TGTGCCTGGAGTAGACTAGCGGGAGAATACGAGCAGTACTTC
TRBV7-2	-	TRBD1	TRBJ2-5	CASSSRTGKEETQYF	TGTGCCAGCAGCTCTCGGACAGGGAAAGAAGAGACCCAGTACTTC
TRBV2	few	TRBD1	TRBJ2-7	CASILSTGAYEQYF	TGTGCCAGCATTTTATCGACAGGGGCCTACGAGCAGTACTTC
TRBV28	-	-	TRBJ2-1	CASEDTFYNEQFF	TGTGCCAGCGAGGACACCTTCTACAATGAGCAGTTCTTC
TRBV19	few	-	TRBJ1-5	CASSRAFSNQPQHF	TGTGCCAGTAGTAGGGCATTTAGCAATCAGCCCCAGCATTTT
TRBV28	-	TRBD1	TRBJ2-5	CASSLPTGTGRQETQYF	TGTGCCAGCAGTTTACCTACCGGGACAGGGCGCCAAGAGACCCAGTACTTC
TRBV30	-	-	TRBJ1-3	CAWSVQKGWQSGNTIYF	TGTGCCTGGAGTGTACAAAAGGGGTGGCAGTCTGGAAACACCATATATTTT
TRBV6-5	-	TRBD1	TRBJ1-6	CASRPTGQLASPLHF	TGTGCCAGCAGGCCGACGGGACAGTTGGCCTCACCCCTCCACTTT
TRBV4-1	-	TRBD2	TRBJ2-7	CASSRVVGLGLYEQYF	TGCGCCAGCAGCCGGGTGGTGGGACTAGGGCTCTACGAGCAGTACTTC
TRBV30	-	-	TRBJ2-7	CALAELVSSYEQYF	TGTGCCTTGGCCGAACTAGTTTCCTCCTACGAGCAGTACTTC
TRBV6-6	-	TRBD2	TRBJ2-5	CASSPGGWETQYF	TGTGCCAGCAGTCCGGGAGGGTGGGAGACCCAGTACTTC
TRBV11-2	once	TRBD1	TRBJ2-7	CASVGQGVSEQYF	TGTGCCAGCGTCGGACAGGGGGTTTCCGAGCAGTACTTC
TRBV20-1	-	-	TRBJ1-3	CSANDADTIYF	TGCAGTGCCAACGACGCGGACACCATATATTTT
TRBV11-2	-	-	TRBJ1-1	CASSQDVGGEAFF	TGTGCCAGCAGCCAGGACGTTGGGGGCGAAGCTTTCTTT
TRBV12-5	once	-	TRBJ2-1	CASGLVIVDIGEQFF	TGTGCTAGTGGTTTGGTAATTGTAGACATCGGTGAGCAGTTCTTC
TRBV2	-	-	TRBJ2-7	CASSGTVSEQYF	TGTGCCAGCAGTGGGACAGTCTCCGAGCAGTACTTC
TRBV13	-	TRBD1	TRBJ1-3	CASSFPPDRGGGEAGNTIYF	TGTGCCAGCAGCTTCCCTCCGGACAGGGGAGGAGGTGAGGCTGGAAACACCATATATTTT
TRBV5-1	-	-	TRBJ2-3	CASSLEESTDTQYF	TGCGCCAGCAGCTTGGAGGAGAGCACAGATACGCAGTATTTT
TRBV6-1	-	TRBD1	TRBJ1-5	CASSEGGRGLSQPQHF	TGTGCCAGCAGTGAAGGTGGCAGGGGGTTAAGTCAGCCCCAGCATTTT
TRBV15	-	TRBD1	TRBJ1-1	CATSISPGQGSEAFF	TGTGCCACCAGCATCTCGCCGGGACAGGGGTCTGAAGCTTTCTTT
TRBV7-9	-	-	TRBJ1-2	CASSLAGDYGYTF	TGTGCCAGCAGCTTAGCAGGGGACTATGGCTACACCTTC
TRBV5-6	-	-	TRBJ2-5	CASSSDTWPLDPQETQYF	TGTGCCAGCAGCTCAGATACTTGGCCTCTAGATCCGCAGGAGACCCAGTACTTC
TRBV7-9	-	-	TRBJ1-6	CSSSFQGQSGRSPLHF	TGTTCCAGCAGCTTCCAGGGGCAGTCGGGGCGTTCACCCCTCCACTTT
TRBV19	-	TRBD1	TRBJ2-1	CASSTPRKHRGTGVEQFF	TGTGCCAGTAGTACTCCCAGAAAGCACAGGGGGACCGGCGTTGAGCAGTTCTTC
TRBV13	once	TRBD2	TRBJ2-3	CASSLAGGSTDTQYF	TGTGCCAGCAGTTTAGCGGGGGGGAGCACAGATACGCAGTATTTT
TRBV15	-	-	TRBJ1-5	CATSRVGGKSNQPQHF	TGTGCCACCAGCAGAGTGGGGGGGAAGAGCAATCAGCCCCAGCATTTT
TRBV7-3	-	-	TRBJ1-1	CASSAGTEAFF	TGTGCCAGCAGCGCAGGGACTGAAGCTTTCTTT
TRBV7-3	-	TRBD1	TRBJ2-3	CASSLQTGSTDTQYF	TGTGCCAGCAGCTTACAGACAGGGAGCACAGATACGCAGTATTTT
TRBV18	-	-	TRBJ2-3	CASSPPTFEDTQYF	TGTGCCAGCTCACCACCCACTTTTGAGGATACGCAGTATTTT